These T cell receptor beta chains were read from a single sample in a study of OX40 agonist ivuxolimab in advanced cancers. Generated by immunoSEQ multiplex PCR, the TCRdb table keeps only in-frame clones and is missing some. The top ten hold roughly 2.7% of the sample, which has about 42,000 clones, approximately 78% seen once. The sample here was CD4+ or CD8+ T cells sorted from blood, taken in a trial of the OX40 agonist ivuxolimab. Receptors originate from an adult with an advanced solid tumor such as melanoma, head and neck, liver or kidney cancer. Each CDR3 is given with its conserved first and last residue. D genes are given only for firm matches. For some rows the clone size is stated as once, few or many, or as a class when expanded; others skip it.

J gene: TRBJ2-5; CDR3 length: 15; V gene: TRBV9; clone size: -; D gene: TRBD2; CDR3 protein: CASSPGLAGVETQYF; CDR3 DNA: TGTGCCAGCAGCCCCGGACTAGCGGGAGTAGAGACCCAGTACTTC
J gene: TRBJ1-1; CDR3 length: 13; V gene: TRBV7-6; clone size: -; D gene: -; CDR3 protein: CASSKDWNTEAFF; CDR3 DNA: TGTGCCAGCAGCAAAGACTGGAACACTGAAGCTTTCTTT
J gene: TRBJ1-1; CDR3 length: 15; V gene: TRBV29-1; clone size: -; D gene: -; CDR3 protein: CSVAEDSRLNTEAFF; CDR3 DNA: TGCAGCGTTGCAGAGGACAGCCGATTGAACACTGAAGCTTTCTTT
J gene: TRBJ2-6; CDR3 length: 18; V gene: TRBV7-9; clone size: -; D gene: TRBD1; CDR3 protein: CASPLGRGQTSGANVLTF; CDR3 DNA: TGTGCCAGCCCCCTTGGTAGGGGGCAGACCTCTGGGGCCAACGTCCTGACTTTC
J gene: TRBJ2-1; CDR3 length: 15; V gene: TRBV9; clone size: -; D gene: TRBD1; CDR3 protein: CASSPRTGGGNEQFF; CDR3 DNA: TGTGCCAGCAGCCCCCGGACAGGGGGGGGGAATGAGCAGTTCTTC
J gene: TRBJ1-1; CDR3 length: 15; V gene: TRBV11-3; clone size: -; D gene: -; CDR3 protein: CASSPMGGSRTEAFF; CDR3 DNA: TGTGCCAGCAGCCCCATGGGGGGGAGTCGCACTGAAGCTTTCTTT
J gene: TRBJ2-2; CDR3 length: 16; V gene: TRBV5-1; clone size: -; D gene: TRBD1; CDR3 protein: CASSLRQGRDTGELFF; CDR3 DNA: TGCGCCAGCAGCTTGCGACAGGGAAGGGACACCGGGGAGCTGTTTTTT
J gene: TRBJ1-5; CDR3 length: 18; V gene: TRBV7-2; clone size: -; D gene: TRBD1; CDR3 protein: CASSLYGWTGVTNQPQHF; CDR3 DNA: TGTGCCAGCAGCTTATACGGGTGGACAGGGGTTACCAATCAGCCCCAGCATTTT
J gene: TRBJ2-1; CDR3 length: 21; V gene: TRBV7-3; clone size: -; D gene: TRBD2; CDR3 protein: CASSRLGTGLAGGSSYNEQFF; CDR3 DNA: TGTGCCAGCAGCCGGCTCGGTACGGGACTAGCGGGAGGCAGCTCCTACAATGAGCAGTTCTTC
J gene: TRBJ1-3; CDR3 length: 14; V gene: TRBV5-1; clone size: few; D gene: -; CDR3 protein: CASSLAGTGNTIYF; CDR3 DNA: TGCGCCAGCAGCTTGGCAGGGACTGGAAACACCATATATTTT
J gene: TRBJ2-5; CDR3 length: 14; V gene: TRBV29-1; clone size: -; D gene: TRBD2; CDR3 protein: CSVDISGGLETQYF; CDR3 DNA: TGCAGCGTTGATATTAGCGGGGGGTTAGAGACCCAGTACTTC
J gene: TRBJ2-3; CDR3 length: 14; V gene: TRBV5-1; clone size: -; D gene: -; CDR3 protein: CASSLGRRGDTQYF; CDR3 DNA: TGCGCCAGCAGCTTGGGCAGAAGAGGAGATACGCAGTATTTT
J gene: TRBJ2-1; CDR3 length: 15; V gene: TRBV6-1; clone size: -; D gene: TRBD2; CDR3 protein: CASSRPGLSYNEQFF; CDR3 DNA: TGTGCCAGCAGTCGACCGGGACTATCCTACAATGAGCAGTTCTTC
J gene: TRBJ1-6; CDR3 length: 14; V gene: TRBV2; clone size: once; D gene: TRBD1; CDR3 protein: CASSDTGRGEPLHF; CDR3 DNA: TGTGCCAGCAGTGATACGGGCAGGGGGGAGCCCCTCCACTTT
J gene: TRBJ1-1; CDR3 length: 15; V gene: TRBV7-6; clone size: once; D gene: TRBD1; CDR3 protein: CASSRGQGEDTEAFF; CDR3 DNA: TGTGCCAGCAGCAGAGGACAGGGTGAGGACACTGAAGCTTTCTTT
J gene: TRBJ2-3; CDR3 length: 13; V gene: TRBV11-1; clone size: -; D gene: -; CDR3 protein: CASSSRGLDTQYF; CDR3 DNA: TGTGCCAGCAGCTCGAGGGGGTTAGATACGCAGTATTTT
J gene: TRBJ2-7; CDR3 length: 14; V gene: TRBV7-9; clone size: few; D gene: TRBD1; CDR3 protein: CASSSRDSPYEQYF; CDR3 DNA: TGTGCCAGCAGCTCCCGGGACAGCCCCTACGAGCAGTACTTC
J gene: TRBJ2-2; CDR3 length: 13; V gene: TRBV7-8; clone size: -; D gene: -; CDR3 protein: CASTTVYTGELFF; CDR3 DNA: TGTGCCAGCACAACGGTATACACCGGGGAGCTGTTTTTT
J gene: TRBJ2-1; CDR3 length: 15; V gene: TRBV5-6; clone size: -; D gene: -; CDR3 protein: CASSLVGAGTNEQFF; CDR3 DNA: TGTGCCAGCAGCTTGGTGGGGGCAGGCACCAATGAGCAGTTCTTC
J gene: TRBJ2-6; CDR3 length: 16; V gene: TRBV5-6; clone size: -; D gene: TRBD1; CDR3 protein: CASSRQGAGGANVLTF; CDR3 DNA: TGTGCCAGCAGCCGACAGGGGGCGGGTGGGGCCAACGTCCTGACTTTC
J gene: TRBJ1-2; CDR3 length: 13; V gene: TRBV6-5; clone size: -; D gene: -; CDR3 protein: CASSYAGYYGYTF; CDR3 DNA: TGTGCCAGCAGTTACGCCGGCTACTATGGCTACACCTTC
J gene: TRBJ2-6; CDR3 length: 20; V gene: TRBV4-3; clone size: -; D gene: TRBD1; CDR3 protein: CASSQEGWTGRNSLANVLTF; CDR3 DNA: TGCGCCAGCAGCCAAGAGGGGTGGACAGGGAGGAACTCTCTGGCCAACGTCCTGACTTTC
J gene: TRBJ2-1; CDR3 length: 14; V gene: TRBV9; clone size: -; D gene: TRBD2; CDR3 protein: CASSASGTYNEQFF; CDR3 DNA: TGTGCCAGCAGCGCTAGCGGGACCTACAATGAGCAGTTCTTC
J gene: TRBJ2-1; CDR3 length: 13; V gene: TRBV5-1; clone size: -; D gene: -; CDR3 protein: CASSLGQKNEQFF; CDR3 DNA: TGCGCCAGCAGCTTGGGGCAGAAGAATGAGCAGTTCTTC